The sample holds a few counts of the clone carrying this T cell receptor (beta chain). Its antigen remains unidentified. TCRdb re-analysed the 5' RACE reads in MiXCR, keeping a single row per CDR3 protein. The table lists hundreds of thousands of distinct CDR3 sequences, approximately 10% of them singletons. These data come from a study of CD8 T cells in ankylosing spondylitis. Overall study findings and caveats: A TCR beta motif of several highly homologous variants seemed to mark ankylosing spondylitis blood.

CDR1 and CDR2 from the germline V gene are MNHNS and SASEGT. The length of the CDR3 is 16 residues. V shed 5 bases and J 3 bases; nucleotides not matched to a gene: 9. The source material was blood, either unsorted or a sorted T cell fraction (not recorded which). This receptor was obtained from a male donor with ankylosing spondylitis. The chain is built from TRBV6-1 and TRBJ1-5, with TRBD1 matching 8 bases. This chain's CDR3 is CASSTWTGSSNQPQHF. The CDR3 DNA reads as TGTGCCAGCAGTACCTGGACAGGGTCGTCCAATCAGCCCCAGCATTTT.